This note documents a single T cell receptor (beta chain) sequence. The data derive from a study of blood T cell repertoires in COVID-19. Study-level information: Italy, Spain and the United States were the sources of the convalescent and acute COVID-19 samples. T cells, B-cell-depleted T cells, or PBMCs supplied cDNA or gDNA.

In the study's own analysis: Reference gene primers were amplified, and this amplification served to estimate nucleated cell counts. The protocol was immunoSEQ multiplex PCR, while the TCRdb copy is restricted to in-frame clones and leaves out a portion. V and J calls and clone size come straight from that table; D and trimming were deduced from the DNA. The repertoire holds about 230,000 clones, with roughly 82% as singletons. There are 16 residues in the CDR3. Trimming took 0 bases from V and 3 from J; bases not matched to a gene: 5. Per germline, CDR1 GTSNPN and CDR2 SVGIG (reference sequence). The clonotype was recovered from a woman in her 40s who had recovered from COVID-19. This rearrangement joins TRBV30 to TRBJ1-1, with 12 bases fitting TRBD1. Material: peripheral blood. CDR3 DNA sequence: TGTGCCTGGAGTGTAGGGACAGGGGGCTATGACACTGAAGCTTTCTTT. Translating gives CAWSVGTGGYDTEAFF.